The 26 T cell receptor beta chains below all came from one sample that was sequenced in a study of T cell responses to AZD1222 COVID-19 vaccine. This table comes from immunoSEQ multiplex PCR, and its TCRdb copy is limited to in-frame clones, with some not included. The sample yields more than 85,000 clones, 82% seen once. The specimen comprised peripheral blood, sampled on day 0 of AZD1222 vaccination. Receptors originate from an adult in good health.

At least ten counts were recorded for this clone. The chain recombines TRBV6-5 with TRBJ2-7; a weak D match, TRBD1 (7 bases). CDR1 and CDR2 from the germline V gene are MNHEY and SVGAGI. V shed 2 bases and J shed 3 bases, with 14 bases lying between them. CDR3 length equals 15 residues. CDR3 region: CASSYDAGGSYEQYF. The CDR3 region has the DNA TGTGCCAGCAGTTACGATGCAGGGGGGAGCTACGAGCAGTACTTC.

V is TRBV3-1 (or the pseudogene TRBV3-2) and J is TRBJ1-6, with D unclear. The V end was cut by 2 bases, the J end by 5 bases, with 1 base between. The CDR3 is made up of 12 amino acids. Germline assignment: CDR1 LGHDT and CDR2 YNNKEL (reference sequence). The CDR3 coding sequence is TGTGCCAGCAGCCAAAATAATTCACCCCTCCACTTT. This sequence encodes CASSQNNSPLHF.

The chain is built from TRBV7-2 and TRBJ1-4; D is ambiguous. This CDR3 spans 14 amino acids. Germline V gene lookup returns CDR1 SGHTA and CDR2 FQGNSA. V was trimmed by 4 bases and J by 8 bases, leaving 14 bases between them. The chain's CDR3 is CASSSTRPYEKLFF. The CDR3 region has the DNA TGTGCCAGCAGCTCCACCCGTCCGTACGAAAAACTGTTTTTT.

This clone was seen a single time. V and J are TRBV5-6 and TRBJ1-6; a weak D match, TRBD1 (6 bases). Germline CDR1 SGHDT, CDR2 YYEEEE. V lost 4 bases, J lost 13 bases, and 21 bases lay in between. The CDR3 covers 15 residues. The CDR3 DNA is TGTGCCAGCAGCCCGCTACAAGACAGGCTCGGGCCCCTCCACTTT. This sequence encodes CASSPLQDRLGPLHF.

The chain couples TRBV19 to TRBJ1-2; 9 nucleotides agree with TRBD1. V gave up 5 bases and J gave up 6 bases; unmatched junction bases: 25. Germline CDR1 and CDR2: LNHDA and SQIVND (reference sequence). The CDR3 loop spans 20 amino acids. In nucleotides, the CDR3 is TGTGCCAGTAGTTCCCGATACCCATACGGGGGTAAGGGGGACAGGGATGGCTACACCTTC. It codes for CASSSRYPYGGKGDRDGYTF.

The chain has TRBV13 and TRBJ2-7; no definite D call. CDR1 is PRHDT, CDR2 FYEKMQ, per germline (reference sequence). The CDR3 loop spans 13 amino acids. The ends were cut back, 4 bases at V and 2 bases at J, with 9 bases in the middle. Here the CDR3 reads CASSSRSTYEQYF. In nucleotides, the CDR3 is TGTGCCAGCAGCTCCCGATCCACCTACGAGCAGTACTTC.

This clone was found once. The chain couples TRBV7-2 to TRBJ1-5; D gene uncertain. CDR1 and CDR2 (germline): SGHTA, FQGNSA. V gave up 1 base and J gave up 2 bases, with 12 bases separating them. There are 16 residues in the CDR3. CDR3 DNA: TGTGCCAGCAGCTTAGACTCGCGCCTGGGCAATCAGCCCCAGCATTTT. Its translation: CASSLDSRLGNQPQHF. Looking up the rest from reference TRBV7-2 and TRBJ1-5 gives the full variable domain: GAGVSQSPSNKVTEKGKDVELRCDPISGHTALYWYRQSLGQGLEFLIYFQGNSAPDKSGLPSDRFSAERTGGSVSTLTIQRTQQEDSAVYLCASSLDSRLGNQPQHFGDGTRLSIL.

J is TRBJ2-7 and V is TRBV2, with D possibly matching TRBD2 (6 bases). V lost 5 bases and J lost 2, with 16 bases in between. This CDR3 has 15 residues. The germline CDR1 and CDR2 sequences are SNHLY and FYNNEI. CDR3 DNA: TGTGCCAGCAGTCCCACCAACGCGGGAACCTACGAGCAGTACTTC. It yields the protein CASSPTNAGTYEQYF.

The rearrangement uses TRBV7-9 and TRBJ1-2; TRBD1 aligns across 7 bases. The V gene's germline CDR1 is SEHNR and CDR2 FQNEAQ (reference sequence). This CDR3 region has 14 residues. J was trimmed by 2 bases and V by 4 bases; bases with no gene match: 4. CDR3 bases: TGTGCCAGCAGCTATCCGGGACAGAACTATGGCTACACCTTC. Residues: CASSYPGQNYGYTF.

The genes are TRBV5-4 and TRBJ2-7, with 8 nucleotides matching TRBD2. Germline V gene data show CDR1 as SGHNT and CDR2 as YYREEE (reference sequence). The CDR3 is made up of 13 amino acids. Trimming took 3 bases from V and 3 from J; bases not matched to a gene: 2. The CDR3 bases are TGTGCCAGCAGCTGGGGACTAGTCTACGAGCAGTACTTC. This gives the protein CASSWGLVYEQYF.

This sequence joins TRBV4-3 and TRBJ1-1; 8 bases match TRBD1. Germline trimming cut 3 bases from V and 3 bases from J; bases unmatched to any gene: 3. The CDR3 is 14 residues long. Germline V gene sequence: CDR1 LGHNA, CDR2 YSLEER. CDR3: CASSHEDRDTEAFF. The CDR3 region has the DNA TGCGCCAGCAGCCATGAGGACAGGGACACTGAAGCTTTCTTT.

This clone appeared once. The rearrangement links TRBV3-1 (or the pseudogene TRBV3-2) to TRBJ2-5, with no clear D. V lost 8 bases and J lost 8, with 12 bases in between. The CDR3 covers 11 residues. Per germline, CDR1 LGHDT and CDR2 YNNKEL (reference sequence). CDR3 nucleotides: TGTGCCAGCGCCCGGATAGGTACCCAGTACTTC. Protein: CASARIGTQYF.

The CDR3 loop reads CASSTTGGAHGYTF. CDR3 DNA sequence: TGTGCCAGTAGTACCACAGGGGGCGCCCATGGCTACACCTTC. The V and J genes are TRBV19 and TRBJ1-2, with TRBD1 identical over 9 bases. V gave up 4 bases and J gave up 6 bases; unmatched junction bases: 6. The CDR3 spans 14 residues. Germline lookup yields CDR1 LNHDA and CDR2 SQIVND (reference sequence).

V and J are TRBV7-3 and TRBJ2-7; 7 nucleotides align to TRBD1. V shed 5 bases and J 4 bases; nucleotides not matched to a gene: 8. The germline CDR1 and CDR2 sequences are SGHTA and FQGTGA. The length of the CDR3 is 14 residues. The CDR3 DNA reads TGTGCCAGCAGCAGTGGACAGGAGCGGTACGAGCAGTACTTC. This codes for CASSSGQERYEQYF.

The sample holds a few counts of this clone. The rearrangement uses TRBV18 and TRBJ1-5, with TRBD1 identical over 9 bases. Losses at the gene ends were 5 bases for V and 1 base for J; bases not matched to a gene: 3. CDR3 length equals 15 residues. Germline V gives CDR1 KGHSH, CDR2 LQKENI. CDR3 sequence reads: CASSSGTGSNQPQHF. The CDR3 bases are TGTGCCAGCTCATCCGGGACAGGGAGCAATCAGCCCCAGCATTTT.

This clone occurred a few times. This chain uses TRBV5-6 with TRBJ1-1, with no clear D. CDR3 length: 13 amino acids. CDR1 and CDR2 from the germline V gene are SGHDT and YYEEEE. V lost 10 bases and J lost 6, with 19 bases in between. Written as DNA, the CDR3 is TGTGCCTCCCAGAGGACCGTGGGATCTGAAGCTTTCTTT. Protein: CASQRTVGSEAFF.

V gene TRBV4-3 combines with J gene TRBJ2-3; 10 bases agree with TRBD2. The J segment lost 0 bases and the V segment lost 4 bases, leaving 7 bases of the junction unmatched. Germline-derived CDR1 and CDR2 are LGHNA and YSLEER. The CDR3 extends over 17 amino acids. Here the CDR3 reads CASSPSGGASSTDTQYF. CDR3 nucleotide sequence: TGCGCCAGCAGCCCTAGCGGGGGCGCTTCTAGCACAGATACGCAGTATTTT.

On this clone itself: The junction differs from germline at one of its ends, possibly a read error. Additional DNA sequences in this sample encode the identical CDR3. The chain uses TRBV11-2 and TRBJ1-2, with D possibly being TRBD1 (5 bases). Germline CDR1 is SGHAT and CDR2 is FQNNGV. CDR3 size: 15 residues. The CDR3 here is CASSPVRGGNYGYTF. CDR3 nucleotides: TGTGCTAGCAGTCCCGTGCGGGGGGGGAACTATGGCTACACCTTC.

This chain uses TRBV5-5 with TRBJ1-1; D is undetermined. CDR3 size: 14 residues. Germline V gives CDR1 SGHKS, CDR2 YYEKEE (reference sequence). Trimming took off 2 bases at V and 1 base at J, with 9 bases between the two ends. The CDR3 region has the DNA TGTGCCAGCAGCTTTTATTCGGGGAACACTGAAGCTTTCTTT. This codes for CASSFYSGNTEAFF.

The chain employs TRBV16 and TRBJ1-2, with 9 bases identical to TRBD1. V shed 4 bases, J shed 9 bases, and the junction held 6 bases outside the gene matches. The CDR3 runs 13 residues. Germline V gene data show CDR1 as KGHSY and CDR2 as FQNENV. The CDR3 DNA is TGTGCCAGCAGCCGCAGGGACAGGGTAAGCTACACCTTC. It is translated as CASSRRDRVSYTF.

In regard to this clone: A read error is possible here, since a much larger clone lies one base away. The same CDR3 is also encoded by other DNA sequences in this sample. The rearrangement uses TRBV14 and TRBJ1-1; D remains ambiguous. The germline CDR1 and CDR2 sequences are SGHDN and FVKESK. This CDR3 is built from 13 residues. The V end was cut by 1 base, the J end by 1 base, with 4 bases between. The CDR3 is CASSQGRNTEAFF. The CDR3 region has the DNA TGTGCCAGCAGCCAAGGAAGGAACACTGAAGCTTTCTTT.

This chain links TRBV6-2 or TRBV6-3 with TRBJ1-2, with unresolved D. In germline, CDR1 is MNHEY, CDR2 SVGEGT. The CDR3 has 14 residues. V lost 2 bases to trimming and J lost 1 base, with 8 bases between them. CDR3 nucleotide sequence: TGTGCCAGCAGTTACCGATCGGTTAACTATGGCTACACCTTC. It codes for CASSYRSVNYGYTF.

The chain employs TRBV3-1 (or the pseudogene TRBV3-2) and TRBJ2-3; tentatively, D is TRBD1 (5 bases). V was shortened by 1 base and J by 4 bases, with 12 bases between the two germline ends. This CDR3 region has 15 residues. Germline V CDR1 and CDR2: LGHDT, YNNKEL (reference sequence). The CDR3 sequence is CASSQGGHRADTQYF. As DNA, the CDR3 is TGTGCCAGCAGCCAAGGGGGCCATCGCGCAGATACGCAGTATTTT.

The V call is TRBV19, the J call TRBJ1-1, with TRBD1 matching over 11 bases. The germline gives CDR1 LNHDA, CDR2 SQIVND (reference sequence). This CDR3 is 17 amino acids long. J was trimmed by 1 base and V by 4 bases; bases with no gene match: 8. CDR3 loop: CASSTPGQGAENTEAFF. The CDR3 bases are TGTGCCAGTAGTACCCCAGGACAGGGGGCTGAGAACACTGAAGCTTTCTTT.

This sequence joins TRBV6-4 and TRBJ2-3; 7 nucleotides match TRBD1. The CDR3 totals 14 residues. The V segment lost 4 bases and the J segment 3 bases; nucleotides outside the gene matches: 4. Germline V gene data show CDR1 as MRHNA and CDR2 as SNTAGT. CDR3 sequence reads: CASSAGTATDTQYF. Written as DNA, the CDR3 is TGTGCCAGCAGTGCCGGGACAGCAACAGATACGCAGTATTTT.

J is TRBJ1-5 and V is TRBV7-2; D unclear. Per germline, CDR1 SGHTA and CDR2 FQGNSA. The CDR3 spans 15 residues. Between the trimmed V and J ends, which lost 5 bases and 0 bases, there was a span of 11 bases. CDR3 region: CASSADGHSNQPQHF. The DNA for the CDR3 is TGTGCCAGCAGCGCCGACGGCCATAGCAATCAGCCCCAGCATTTT.